Below are 27 T cell receptor beta chains sequenced from a single sample in a study of blood T cell repertoires in COVID-19 (dated by TCRdb to the early 2020s). The protocol used for the library was the immunoSEQ multiplex PCR assay. This is the immuneACCESS table as TCRdb keeps it, with only in-frame sequences that have V and J called. A part of the clones is gone; compared with another copy, unresolved V genes explain less than half, and the rest is unexplained. The sample table shows some 190,000 clones, and around 76% are seen once. In total, the top ten clones hold less than 9.5% of the sample. Sequencing input: peripheral blood. Source of these receptors: a woman between 55 and 75 years old with COVID-19, enrolled during active disease.

V and J are TRBV7-3 and TRBJ2-5; D is undetermined. The V end was cut by 4 bases, the J end by 2 bases, with 14 bases between. The CDR3 spans 15 residues. Germline V CDR1 and CDR2: SGHTA, FQGTGA. CDR3 sequence reads: CASSSQPGSQETQYF. The CDR3 bases are TGTGCCAGCAGCTCCCAGCCAGGATCACAAGAGACCCAGTACTTC.

This chain uses TRBV5-1 with TRBJ1-2; D gene unclear. Germline V gene lookup returns CDR1 SGHRS and CDR2 YFSETQ. The CDR3 is 16 residues long. V was clipped by 2 bases and J by 5 bases, with 19 bases between them. The CDR3 spells CASSFGLNGVEYGYTF. The CDR3 DNA is TGCGCCAGCAGCTTTGGACTCAATGGGGTGGAGTATGGCTACACCTTC.

The chain employs TRBV4-2 and TRBJ1-1, with 7 bases identical to TRBD1. The germline CDR1 and CDR2 sequences are LGHNA and YNFKEQ. V was clipped by 8 bases and J by 4 bases; unmatched bases: 13. The CDR3 consists of 15 residues. This CDR3 reads CASAKRDSLSTEAFF. CDR3 sequence (DNA): TGTGCCAGCGCAAAAAGGGACAGCTTGAGCACTGAAGCTTTCTTT.

J is TRBJ1-5 and V is TRBV5-1, with 7 nucleotides matching TRBD1. The CDR3 consists of 16 residues. Germline V gene lookup returns CDR1 SGHRS and CDR2 YFSETQ. Trimming took 4 bases from V and 2 from J; bases not matched to a gene: 9. CDR3 protein: CASSPGDRVGNQPQHF. The CDR3 DNA reads as TGCGCCAGCAGCCCCGGAGACAGGGTTGGCAATCAGCCCCAGCATTTT.

The chain couples TRBV3-1 (or the pseudogene TRBV3-2) to TRBJ2-1, with 7 bases fitting TRBD1. This CDR3 region has 15 residues. V lost 3 bases to trimming and J lost 3 bases; unmatched junction nucleotides: 5. Germline CDR1 and CDR2: LGHDT and YNNKEL (reference sequence). The CDR3 loop reads CASSQPGQNYNEQFF. The CDR3 DNA reads TGTGCCAGCAGCCAGCCGGGACAGAACTACAATGAGCAGTTCTTC.

This chain uses TRBV19 with TRBJ2-5; D possibly corresponds to TRBD2 (5 bases). V lost 4 bases to trimming and J lost 3 bases, with 18 bases between them. The CDR3 length is 16 residues. From germline, CDR1 is LNHDA and CDR2 SQIVND (reference sequence). CDR3 amino acids: CASSNLRASGKETQYF. The CDR3 coding sequence is TGTGCCAGTAGTAACCTCCGGGCCTCGGGGAAAGAGACCCAGTACTTC.

This chain joins TRBV5-5 and TRBJ2-7, with D maybe TRBD2 (5 bases). From germline, CDR1 is SGHKS and CDR2 YYEKEE (reference sequence). The CDR3 has 15 residues. With 0 bases removed from V and 0 bases from J, the gap between germline ends came to 10 bases. The CDR3 region has the DNA TGTGCCAGCAGCTTGGTATCAGCGGCCTCCTACGAGCAGTACGTC. This encodes CASSLVSAASYEQYV.

The rearrangement joins TRBV28 to TRBJ1-6, with a weak D call TRBD1 (5 bases). V was clipped by 4 bases and J by 7 bases, with 14 bases between them. Germline V gene lookup returns CDR1 MDHEN and CDR2 SYDVKM. The CDR3 has 15 residues. CDR3: CASSSGGAGNSPLHF. The CDR3 DNA sequence: TGTGCCAGCAGTTCTGGCGGGGCTGGAAATTCACCCCTCCACTTT.

The chain recombines TRBV14 with TRBJ1-6; no clear D. V dropped 4 bases and J dropped 9 bases, with 7 bases sitting between them. CDR3 length equals 12 residues. Germline V gives CDR1 SGHDN, CDR2 FVKESK. CDR3 protein: CASSLGLSPLHF. DNA for the CDR3: TGTGCCAGCAGCCTTGGGCTTTCACCCCTCCACTTT.

CDR3 coding DNA: TGTGCCAGCAGTGAATACCCGGGGGGGTCCAACTATGGCTACACCTTC. Encoded protein: CASSEYPGGSNYGYTF. J is TRBJ1-2 and V is TRBV25-1; D possibly corresponds to TRBD1 (5 bases). The CDR3 covers 16 residues. Trimming shortened V by 0 bases and J by 2 bases, and 13 bases separated the two germline ends. Germline CDR1 is MGHDK and CDR2 is SYGVNS.

This chain links TRBV6-4 with TRBJ2-3; 9 positions match TRBD2. Germline CDR1 is MRHNA and CDR2 is SNTAGT. J gave up 5 bases and V 3 bases, and 6 bases lay outside the gene matches. The CDR3 contains 15 residues. CDR3 residues: CASSENSGGGDTQYF. CDR3 sequence (DNA): TGTGCCAGCAGTGAAAATAGCGGGGGAGGAGATACGCAGTATTTT.

This clone was detected once. V and J are TRBV9 and TRBJ1-1; TRBD1 agrees at 7 bases. V dropped 4 bases and J dropped 3; count of bases not matched to a gene: 9. CDR1 and CDR2 (germline): SGDLS, YYNGEE. The CDR3 spans 15 residues. The CDR3: CASSPPTGTYTEAFF. CDR3 DNA: TGTGCCAGCAGCCCTCCGACAGGGACGTACACTGAAGCTTTCTTT. Based on the CDR3 plus reference TRBV9 and TRBJ1-1, the full variable domain is DSGVTQTPKHLITATGQRVTLRCSPRSGDLSVYWYQQSLDQGLQFLIQYYNGEERAKGNILERFSAQQFPDLHSELNLSSLELGDSALYFCASSPPTGTYTEAFFGQGTRLTVV.

The CDR3 nucleotides are TGCAGCGTTGAAGAAACGGACAGCTATGGCTACACCTTC. As protein: CSVEETDSYGYTF. The chain couples TRBV29-1 to TRBJ1-2, with D possibly matching TRBD1 (6 bases). Germline CDR1 is SQVTM and CDR2 is ANQGSEA. Trimming cost V 0 bases and J 4 bases, with 9 bases left between them. The CDR3 totals 13 residues.

The V gene is TRBV29-1, the J gene TRBJ1-3, with D possibly being TRBD1 (6 bases). Trimming removed 4 bases from V and 1 base from J, with 11 bases in between. CDR1 is SQVTM, CDR2 ANQGSEA, per germline. The CDR3 covers 14 residues. CDR3 amino acids: CSVGKGGSGNTIYF. The CDR3 DNA sequence: TGCAGCGTTGGAAAAGGGGGATCTGGAAACACCATATATTTT. The whole variable domain, filled in from reference TRBV29-1 and TRBJ1-3, reads SAVISQKPSRDICQRGTSLTIQCQVDSQVTMMFWYRQQPGQSLTLIATANQGSEATYESGFVIDKFPISRPNLTFSTLTVSNMSPEDSSIYLCSVGKGGSGNTIYFGEGSWLTVV.

The gene calls are TRBV2 and TRBJ2-4; D is uncertain. V lost 2 bases and J lost 7, with 12 bases in between. In germline, CDR1 is SNHLY, CDR2 FYNNEI. This CDR3 contains 14 residues. CDR3 sequence reads: CASSELSFGNIQYF. Here the CDR3 DNA reads TGTGCCAGCAGTGAACTCTCCTTCGGGAACATTCAGTACTTC.

The V and J genes are TRBV5-1 and TRBJ1-2; D not resolved. V was pared by 8 bases and J by 2 bases, with 13 bases between. CDR1 SGHRS and CDR2 YFSETQ come from the germline V gene. The CDR3 runs to 13 residues. The CDR3 bases are TGCGCCAGTCATACGAGCGGCAACTATGGCTACACCTTC. It yields the protein CASHTSGNYGYTF.

The rearrangement links TRBV9 to TRBJ1-1; the D gene is possibly TRBD1 (5 bases). CDR3 length equals 13 residues. The germline V gene has CDR1 SGDLS and CDR2 YYNGEE. The V end lost 6 bases, the J end lost 5 bases, and 14 bases lay between the germline ends. As DNA, the CDR3 is TGTGCCAGCACCTTCCTGGGGGGTACTGAAGCTTTCTTT. This translates into CASTFLGGTEAFF.

The rearrangement links TRBV27 to TRBJ1-5; D is perhaps TRBD1 (5 bases). Looked up from germline, CDR1 is MNHEY and CDR2 is SMNVEV (reference sequence). Between the trimmed V and J ends, which lost 0 bases and 0 bases, there was a span of 9 bases. The CDR3 sequence is 16 residues long. CDR3 in DNA: TGTGCCAGCAGTTTATCGGTCGGGGGTAGCAATCAGCCCCAGCATTTT. Translating gives CASSLSVGGSNQPQHF.

In this sample, this clone turned up a few times. The chain uses TRBV19 and TRBJ2-7; 13 nucleotides align to TRBD2. With V trimmed by 4 bases and J by 0 bases, 6 bases remained unmatched. CDR1 LNHDA and CDR2 SQIVND come from the germline V gene (reference sequence). This CDR3 region has 17 residues. The CDR3, as DNA: TGTGCCAGTAGTACCCCTAGGACTAGCGGGAGCTCCTACGAGCAGTACTTC. This encodes CASSTPRTSGSSYEQYF.

The sample holds one count of this clone. This chain links TRBV18 with TRBJ1-1; no definite D call. The CDR3 has 15 residues. V lost 3 bases and J lost 3, with 14 bases in between. Germline CDR1 KGHSH, CDR2 LQKENI. DNA for the CDR3: TGTGCCAGCTCACCGTCGACTGTATGGGACACTGAAGCTTTCTTT. As protein: CASSPSTVWDTEAFF.

The chain is built from TRBV9 and TRBJ2-7; the match to TRBD2 covers 7 bases. The CDR3 spans 16 residues. The V gene end was trimmed by 0 bases and the J gene end by 3 bases; junction bases not matched to a gene: 9. Germline CDR1 and CDR2: SGDLS and YYNGEE. CDR3 bases: TGTGCCAGCAGCGTAGAAGGGTCGGGAGGACACTACGAGCAGTACTTC. Its protein product is CASSVEGSGGHYEQYF.

The CDR3 coding sequence is TGTGCCAGCAGCTCGGGACTAGCGGGGACCTACGAGCAGTACTTC. Translated, it gives CASSSGLAGTYEQYF. The gene calls are TRBV7-2 and TRBJ2-7; 13 positions agree with TRBD2. This CDR3 comprises 15 residues. The V and J ends lost 4 bases and 2 bases, in that order; junction bases with no gene match: 2. CDR1 SGHTA and CDR2 FQGNSA come from the germline V gene.

As regards this clone: This sample includes further DNA sequences coding for the same CDR3. The genes are TRBV5-1 and TRBJ1-1; TRBD1 matches at 7 bases. Per germline, CDR1 SGHRS and CDR2 YFSETQ. The J segment lost 1 base and the V segment lost 3 bases, leaving 3 bases of the junction unmatched. The length of the CDR3 is 14 residues. The CDR3 DNA follows: TGCGCCAGCAGCTCCGGACAGGAGAACACTGAAGCTTTCTTT. This translates into CASSSGQENTEAFF.

The rearrangement joins TRBV9 to TRBJ2-1; D is ambiguous. CDR1 SGDLS and CDR2 YYNGEE come from the germline V gene. V lost 3 bases and J lost 11, with 9 bases in between. CDR3 length: 11 residues. Here the CDR3 DNA reads TGTGCCAGCAGCGACACCCAGAAGCAGTTCTTC. Its protein is CASSDTQKQFF. Full variable domain (rest looked up from reference TRBV9 and TRBJ2-1): DSGVTQTPKHLITATGQRVTLRCSPRSGDLSVYWYQQSLDQGLQFLIQYYNGEERAKGNILERFSAQQFPDLHSELNLSSLELGDSALYFCASSDTQKQFFGPGTRLTVL.

The rearrangement uses TRBV27 and TRBJ1-1; D perhaps matches TRBD1 (5 bases). Germline V gives CDR1 MNHEY, CDR2 SMNVEV (reference sequence). V lost 8 bases, J lost 2 bases, and 18 bases lay in between. CDR3 size: 15 residues. The CDR3 coding sequence is TGTGCCAGCCGTCTAGATGGGGCTATAAACACTGAAGCTTTCTTT. Translated: CASRLDGAINTEAFF.

CDR3 protein: CASKGDRSGNTIYF. The CDR3 bases are TGTGCCAGCAAGGGGGATAGATCTGGAAACACCATATATTTT. The chain carries TRBV6-5 and TRBJ1-3, with D possibly TRBD1 on 6 matching bases. From germline, CDR1 is MNHEY and CDR2 SVGAGI. The CDR3 consists of 14 residues. Trimming stripped 7 bases from V and 1 base from J, with 11 bases between.

The chain has TRBV5-1 and TRBJ2-5; D is ambiguous. CDR1 is SGHRS and CDR2 is YFSETQ in the germline V gene. Trimming took 4 bases from V and 5 from J, leaving 9 bases between them. CDR3 length: 12 residues. The CDR3 bases are TGCGCCAGCAGCGACTTTAGGGAGACCCAGTACTTC. The encoded protein is CASSDFRETQYF. The whole variable domain, remainder taken from reference TRBV5-1 and TRBJ2-5, is KAGVTQTPRYLIKTRGQQVTLSCSPISGHRSVSWYQQTPGQGLQFLFEYFSETQRNKGNFPGRFSGRQFSNSRSEMNVSTLELGDSALYLCASSDFRETQYFGPGTRLLVL.